This T cell receptor beta chain was sequenced in a study of patients and donors after allogeneic stem cell transplantation. This CDR3 region has 12 residues. The germline gives CDR1 MDHEN, CDR2 SYDVKM. Between the trimmed V and J ends, which lost 5 bases and 11 bases, there was a span of 15 bases. TCRdb analysed the RT-PCR reads with MiXCR anew, one entry per CDR3 protein. The table lists around 160,000 distinct CDR3 sequences, 30% of them singletons. The sample was blood, either unsorted or a sorted T cell fraction (not recorded which). The TCR comes from a human donor who was either an allogeneic HSCT recipient or a stem cell or donor lymphocyte infusion donor (not recorded which). It is not recorded whose cells these are; they may come from a transplant donor. V and J are TRBV28 and TRBJ2-5; D may be TRBD1 (5 bases). The CDR3 region is CASSASVTGQYF. The CDR3 nucleotides read TGTGCCAGCAGTGCCTCGGTCACAGGACAGTACTTC.